These 18 T cell receptor beta chains were all obtained from the same sample, sequenced in a study of T cells in Graves' hyperthyroidism and ophthalmopathy. RNA transcripts were the template for amplifying TCR beta CDR3 regions. First-round RT-PCR with HTBI primers amplified the TCR CDR3 region. Via MiXCR, TCRdb re-called the multiplex PCR reads, giving one row per CDR3 protein. The table has roughly 250,000 distinct CDR3 sequences, over 15% seen once. Material for sequencing was blood. These receptors all come from a young woman with Graves' ophthalmopathy.

The rearrangement uses TRBV7-2 and TRBJ2-7; TRBD2 matches at 9 bases. Trimming cost V 1 base and J 2 bases; bases outside gene matches: 3. This CDR3 has 15 residues. Germline CDR1 is SGHTA and CDR2 is FQGNSA. CDR3 sequence: CASSLGTSEAYEQYF. CDR3 in DNA: TGTGCCAGCAGCTTAGGGACTAGCGAGGCCTACGAGCAGTACTTC.

This clonotype was seen repeatedly, ten times or more. The J gene is TRBJ1-5, the V gene TRBV6-1, with 7 bases aligning to TRBD1. V was clipped by 5 bases and J by 6 bases; unmatched bases: 7. This CDR3 has 14 amino acids. CDR1 is MNHNS, CDR2 SASEGT, per germline. CDR3 in DNA: TGTGCCAGCAGTTACAGGGGAGGCGGTCAGCCCCAGCATTTT. Residues: CASSYRGGGQPQHF.

This clonotype was counted at least ten times. The rearrangement joins TRBV3-1 to TRBJ2-3; D is possibly TRBD1 (5 bases). The germline gives CDR1 LGHDT, CDR2 YNNKEL (reference sequence). V lost 1 base, J lost 8 bases, and 16 bases lay in between. The CDR3 is 15 amino acids. The CDR3 DNA reads as TGTGCCAGCAGCCAAGTTGGATCAGGGTCGGGTACGCAGTATTTT. As protein: CASSQVGSGSGTQYF.

This chain joins TRBV5-6 and TRBJ2-6; possibly TRBD2 for D (5 bases). Trimming shortened V by 0 bases and J by 0 bases, and 13 bases separated the two germline ends. Germline CDR1 SGHDT, CDR2 YYEEEE. This CDR3 is 18 amino acids long. The CDR3 loop reads CASSLGGLPSSGANVLTF. The DNA for the CDR3 is TGTGCCAGCAGCTTGGGAGGGCTTCCCAGCTCTGGGGCCAACGTCCTGACTTTC.

This clonotype was counted a few times. This chain connects TRBV28 to TRBJ1-2; TRBD1 matches 9 bases. This CDR3 has 14 amino acids. The V segment lost 4 bases and the J segment 8 bases; nucleotides outside the gene matches: 8. Per the germline V gene, CDR1 is MDHEN and CDR2 is SYDVKM. The CDR3 DNA reads as TGTGCCAGCAGTTCCACCGGACAGGGGCCGGGCTACACCTTC. Residues: CASSSTGQGPGYTF.

J is TRBJ1-2 and V is TRBV18; D perhaps matches TRBD1 (6 bases). The CDR3 is made up of 15 amino acids. Trimming took off 1 base at V and 1 base at J, with 10 bases between the two ends. In germline, CDR1 is KGHSH, CDR2 LQKENI. In DNA form, the CDR3 reads TGTGCCAGCTCACCACGAGGGGACATTAACTATGGCTACACCTTC. Its translation is CASSPRGDINYGYTF.

The CDR3 sequence is CASENGGLNTEAFF. CDR3 nucleotide sequence: TGTGCCTCCGAGAACGGGGGGCTGAACACTGAAGCTTTCTTT. This chain joins TRBV28 and TRBJ1-1, with a tentative D call TRBD1 (6 bases). CDR3 size: 14 residues. Trimming stripped 11 bases from V and 0 bases from J, with 16 bases between. Germline loops: CDR1 MDHEN, CDR2 SYDVKM. Based on the CDR3 plus reference TRBV28 and TRBJ1-1, the full variable domain is DVKVTQSSRYLVKRTGEKVFLECVQDMDHENMFWYRQDPGLGLRLIYFSYDVKMKEKGDIPEGYSVSREKKERFSLILESASTNQTSMYLCASENGGLNTEAFFGQGTRLTVV.

This clonotype was detected ten times or more. CDR3 DNA sequence: TGTGCCAGCAGTTTAGCGAGCGCGGGAGAGACCCAGTACTTC. Translation: CASSLASAGETQYF. This rearrangement joins TRBV28 to TRBJ2-5; D is perhaps TRBD2 (5 bases). The V end lost 2 bases, the J end lost 4 bases, and 11 bases lay between the germline ends. The CDR3 length is 14 residues. Germline V gene sequence: CDR1 MDHEN, CDR2 SYDVKM.

The rearrangement links TRBV11-2 to TRBJ2-5; D is uncertain. V lost 2 bases and J lost 2, with 6 bases in between. This CDR3 contains 13 residues. The germline V gene has CDR1 SGHAT and CDR2 FQNNGV. CDR3 region: CASSLHGQETQYF. DNA of the CDR3: TGTGCCAGCAGCTTACACGGTCAAGAGACCCAGTACTTC.

This clonotype came up a few times. The chain is built from TRBV19 and TRBJ1-3; 7 bases agree with TRBD1. CDR3 size: 15 residues. The trim removed 5 bases at V and 3 bases at J, leaving 7 bases unmatched. Germline V gene data show CDR1 as LNHDA and CDR2 as SQIVND (reference sequence). Written as DNA, the CDR3 is TGTGCCAGTAGTCGGATCGACAGGGATGGAAACACCATATATTTT. Translation gives CASSRIDRDGNTIYF.

In its sample, this clonotype was seen a few times. This could be a read error, since a much larger clone is one nucleotide away. J is TRBJ2-6 and V is TRBV11-1; tentative D call: TRBD1 (5 bases). Germline V gives CDR1 SGHAT, CDR2 FQDESV (reference sequence). The CDR3 totals 16 residues. The CDR3 DNA is TGTGCCAGCAGTTACACAACAGGCTCTGGGGCCAGCGTCCTGACTTTC. Translating it yields CASSYTTGSGASVLTF.

This clonotype was counted at least ten times. J is TRBJ1-2 and V is TRBV12-3 or TRBV12-4, with 8 bases lining up with TRBD1. Trimming cost V 6 bases and J 8 bases; bases outside gene matches: 8. The CDR3 spans 13 residues. The CDR3 bases are TGTGCCAGCAGGTTCCAGGGGGCCAGCGGCTACACCTTC. It codes for CASRFQGASGYTF.

Many counts were recorded for this clonotype. The chain carries TRBV29-1 and TRBJ2-2; D is undetermined. This CDR3 spans 15 amino acids. Germline CDR1 is SQVTM and CDR2 is ANQGSEA. V lost 0 bases and J 0 bases, leaving 8 bases between the germline ends. The CDR3 loop reads CSVEEGSANTGELFF. The CDR3, as DNA: TGCAGCGTTGAAGAGGGGTCGGCGAACACCGGGGAGCTGTTTTTT.

This chain connects TRBV7-9 to TRBJ1-5, with TRBD1 matching 7 bases. Germline CDR1 SEHNR, CDR2 FQNEAQ (reference sequence). The CDR3 length is 15 residues. Trimming took 7 bases from V and 7 from J; bases not matched to a gene: 13. Here the CDR3 DNA reads TGTGCCAGCACCTGGGACAGCCCCCTACAGCAGCCCCAGCATTTT. This gives the protein CASTWDSPLQQPQHF.

This clonotype has ten or more counts. This chain uses TRBV20-1 with TRBJ2-1; D may be TRBD1 or TRBD2 (5 bases each). V gave up 1 base and J gave up 3 bases, with 10 bases separating them. Per germline, CDR1 DFQATT and CDR2 SNEGSKA (reference sequence). The CDR3 is 14 amino acids. The CDR3 is CSARGGTIYNEQFF. The CDR3 nucleotides are TGCAGTGCTAGAGGTGGGACGATCTACAATGAGCAGTTCTTC.

This clonotype was detected only a few times. CDR3 DNA: TGTGCCAGCAGTTACCCCGGACAGGGTTCCTTAGCCAAAAACATTCAGTACTTC. It translates to CASSYPGQGSLAKNIQYF. This rearrangement joins TRBV6-2 or TRBV6-3 to TRBJ2-4; 8 nucleotides agree with TRBD1. The junction had 9 bases not matched to a gene; V was cut back by 2 bases and J by 0 bases. Germline-derived CDR1 and CDR2 are MNHEY and SVGEGT. This CDR3 is 18 amino acids long.

This clonotype was detected many times. This chain links TRBV29-1 with TRBJ2-7; tentative D call: TRBD1 (6 bases). V lost 1 base, J lost 3 bases, and 10 bases lay in between. CDR1 is SQVTM and CDR2 is ANQGSEA in the germline V gene. CDR3 length equals 13 residues. DNA for the CDR3: TGCAGCGTTGAAGCGCTGGACAGCTACGAGCAGTACTTC. Translating it yields CSVEALDSYEQYF.

This clonotype occurred many times. The CDR3 is CASSLFGYRDTEAFF. Written as DNA, the CDR3 is TGTGCCAGCAGTTTGTTCGGATATCGGGACACTGAAGCTTTCTTT. The chain carries TRBV28 and TRBJ1-1; D ambiguous. CDR1 MDHEN and CDR2 SYDVKM come from the germline V gene. The CDR3 is 15 amino acids. V was cut by 3 bases and J by 3 bases, with 14 bases left in between.